These T cell receptor beta chains were read from a single sample in a study of regulatory T cells in long-lasting Graves disease. TCRdb fed the multiplex PCR reads into MiXCR, producing one record per CDR3 protein. The sample has some 250,000 distinct CDR3 sequences, 20% to 25% seen once. This material consisted of peripheral blood mononuclear cells (PBMCs), taken at new diagnosis, from a patient treated with antithyroid drugs. These receptors came from a female donor with Graves disease. The CDR3 runs from the conserved cysteine through the conserved F or W. Each record gives: clone size, V gene, D gene, J gene, CDR3 DNA, CDR3 protein. D genes are given only for firm matches. Rows give clone size only sometimes, using once, few, many, or a class for an expanded clone.

many	TRBV19	TRBD2	TRBJ2-7	TGTGCCAGTAGTATCGGGCGGGAGAGCTCCTACGAGCAGTACTTC	CASSIGRESSYEQYF
many	TRBV5-1	TRBD1	TRBJ1-2	TGCGCCAGCAGCCCCGAGGGGGGACAGGGCGTCTACACCTTC	CASSPEGGQGVYTF
many	TRBV20-1	-	TRBJ1-3	TGCAGTGCTAGAGTATTGGGCCCGGAGGGTGAAAACACCATATATTTT	CSARVLGPEGENTIYF
-	TRBV12-3/TRBV12-4	TRBD2	TRBJ2-1	TGTGCCAGCAGTCCCACCGGACTAGCGGGGGCCTACAATGAGCAGTTCTTC	CASSPTGLAGAYNEQFF
few	TRBV18	TRBD2	TRBJ2-7	TGTGCCAGCTCACCACAAGCGGGGTCATCCTACGAGCAGTACTTC	CASSPQAGSSYEQYF
many	TRBV6-1	-	TRBJ2-1	TGTGCCAGCAGTGAAGGGTACAAGCGATCCTACAATGAGCAGTTCTTC	CASSEGYKRSYNEQFF
-	TRBV3-1	-	TRBJ1-3	TGTGCCAGCAGCCAGAATAGACCCCGAGGTTCGCTATATTTT	CASSQNRPRGSLYF
many	TRBV28	TRBD1	TRBJ1-5	TGTGCCAGCAAAGTGCCCCAGGGGGCTTATCAGCCCCAGCATTTT	CASKVPQGAYQPQHF
many	TRBV7-9	TRBD1	TRBJ1-4	TGTGCCAGCAGCGACCAGGGGGCCTCTAATGAAAAACTGTTTTTT	CASSDQGASNEKLFF
many	TRBV7-2	TRBD1	TRBJ2-7	TGTGCCAGCAGCTTGGGACAGGGTGTATACGAGCAGTACTTC	CASSLGQGVYEQYF
many	TRBV27	-	TRBJ2-7	TGTGCCAGCAGCTCCCCCCGGGCAGGGACGGGCGAGCAGTACTTC	CASSSPRAGTGEQYF
few	TRBV12-3/TRBV12-4	-	TRBJ2-5	TGTGCCAGCAGCCGCAGCGAAGAGACCCAGTACTTC	CASSRSEETQYF
many	TRBV6-5	-	TRBJ2-1	TGTGCCAGCAGTTGGCTAGCTGCTGAGCAGTTCTTC	CASSWLAAEQFF
many	TRBV3-1	-	TRBJ1-1	TGTGCCAGCAGCCAGGACAGTGTAGCTTTCTTT	CASSQDSVAFF
few	TRBV2	-	TRBJ2-3	TGTGCCAGCAGTGAGGACAATTCAGATACGCAGTATTTT	CASSEDNSDTQYF
few	TRBV10-3	-	TRBJ2-2	TGTGCCACCGAAAACGAGGGGGGGATGTTTTTT	CATENEGGMFF
-	TRBV16	-	TRBJ1-1	TGTGCCAGCAGCCAATCTCCCAGACCAACTGAAGCTTTCTTT	CASSQSPRPTEAFF
many	TRBV6-1	-	TRBJ2-7	TGTGCCAGCAAAAGCGCCCGGGGTTACTACGAGCAGTACTTC	CASKSARGYYEQYF
few	TRBV12-5	-	TRBJ1-2	TGTGCTAGTGGTTTGGAAGTAGGAGGCTACACCTTC	CASGLEVGGYTF
few	TRBV13	TRBD1	TRBJ2-7	TGTGCCAGCAGTTTGGACAGGGACAATGAGCAGTACTTC	CASSLDRDNEQYF
few	TRBV11-2	TRBD2	TRBJ2-7	TGTGCCAGCAGCCGATCCTTGACTAGCGGGGGGATCTACGAGCAGTACTTC	CASSRSLTSGGIYEQYF
many	TRBV7-9	-	TRBJ1-1	TGTGCCAGCAGCTTAGGACGCAGAATGAACACTGAAGCTTTCTTT	CASSLGRRMNTEAFF
few	TRBV7-3	-	TRBJ2-2	TGTGCCAGCAGCTTGCAAGCGATTGGCACCGGGGAGCTGTTTTTT	CASSLQAIGTGELFF
-	TRBV28	TRBD1	TRBJ1-1	TGTGCCAGCAGTTTATCCCTGGGACAGAGCACTGAAGCTTTCTTT	CASSLSLGQSTEAFF
-	TRBV6-1	-	TRBJ2-7	TGTGCCACGTGGCGTTCGAACGAGCAGTACTTC	CATWRSNEQYF
many	TRBV5-6	-	TRBJ1-2	TGTGCCAGCAGCTTGGCTTCCAGGGTGAATGGCTACACCTTC	CASSLASRVNGYTF
many	TRBV20-1	-	TRBJ2-5	TGCAGTGCTAGTCCCGCCGGAGCTAGGGCGATGGAGACCCAGTACTTC	CSASPAGARAMETQYF
many	TRBV13	TRBD1	TRBJ1-4	TGTGCCAGCAGCCCCAAGACAGGGCCCCTTCATTTT	CASSPKTGPLHF
many	TRBV20-1	-	TRBJ2-1	TGCAGCTCTCGTGAGAGCTCCTACAATGAGCAGTTCTTC	CSSRESSYNEQFF